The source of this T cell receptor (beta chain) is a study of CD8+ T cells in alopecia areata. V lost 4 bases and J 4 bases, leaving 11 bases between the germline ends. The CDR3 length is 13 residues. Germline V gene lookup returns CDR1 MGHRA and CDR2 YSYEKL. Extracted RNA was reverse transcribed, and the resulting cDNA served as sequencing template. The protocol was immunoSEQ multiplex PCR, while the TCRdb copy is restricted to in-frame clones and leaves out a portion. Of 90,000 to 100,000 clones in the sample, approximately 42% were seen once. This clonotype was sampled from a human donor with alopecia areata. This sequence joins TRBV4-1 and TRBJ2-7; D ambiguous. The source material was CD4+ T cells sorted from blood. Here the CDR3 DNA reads TGCGCCAGCAGCCCCCAACGCGCGTACGAGCAGTACTTC. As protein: CASSPQRAYEQYF.